This paragraph covers one T cell receptor beta chain sequence. Its antigen is not known. Mismatch with germline at one junction end may stem from a read error. Germline CDR1 reads SEHNR; CDR2 reads FQNEAQ (reference sequence). The CDR3 is made up of 16 amino acids. The data derive from a study of CD8 T cells in ankylosing spondylitis. Study-level results: A TCR beta motif of under ten highly homologous variants appeared characteristic of ankylosing spondylitis blood.

TCRdb passed the 5' RACE reads through MiXCR, listing each CDR3 protein once. The repertoire includes hundreds of thousands of distinct CDR3 sequences, about 10% of them detected once, and around 0.51% sits in the top ten. This chain uses TRBV7-9 with TRBJ2-1, with D perhaps TRBD1 or TRBD2 (5 bases each). The sequenced sample was blood, either unsorted or a sorted T cell fraction (not recorded which). The clonotype originates from a male donor with ankylosing spondylitis. The CDR3 DNA is TGTGCCAGCAGCCAACGACAGCGGATGCCCTACAATGAGAAGTTCTTC. Protein product: CASSQRQRMPYNEKFF.